This passage covers 10 T cell receptor beta chains from one sample sequenced in a study of T cells after posttransplantation cyclophosphamide. The repertoire was sequenced with immunoSEQ multiplex PCR; TCRdb's copy has only in-frame clones and lacks some. This sample comprises around 5,700 clones, none seen once only. Cyclophosphamide on days +3 and +4 followed busulfan-fludarabine conditioning and a marrow graft. The sample in question was PBMCs, obtained around 350 days after allogeneic stem cell transplant with posttransplant cyclophosphamide. The receptors were gathered from a male patient between 60 and 69 years old who received an allogeneic stem cell transplant from a related donor, was CMV-positive, and had acute GVHD only. Some T cells may be supplied by the graft donor.

This clone was detected ten times or more. This rearrangement joins TRBV9 to TRBJ2-3; TRBD2 agrees at 7 bases. The CDR3 is made up of 16 amino acids. Germline CDR1 is SGDLS and CDR2 is YYNGEE. Germline trimming cut 3 bases from V and 2 bases from J; bases unmatched to any gene: 9. The DNA for the CDR3 is TGTGCCAGCAGCGACGTAGCGGGCCCGTACACAGATACGCAGTATTTT. Translated, it gives CASSDVAGPYTDTQYF.

Ten or more counts support this clone. The genes are TRBV7-2 and TRBJ1-1; possibly TRBD1 for D (5 bases). The CDR3 has 14 amino acids. V lost 3 bases to trimming and J lost 6 bases, with 14 bases between them. CDR1 and CDR2 (germline): SGHTA, FQGNSA. The CDR3 sequence: CASSFQGVGAEAFF. CDR3 sequence (DNA): TGTGCCAGCAGCTTCCAGGGTGTCGGAGCTGAAGCTTTCTTT.

This clone was found many times. V is TRBV5-1 and J is TRBJ1-1; D is unresolved. The V end lost 1 base, the J end lost 5 bases, and 12 bases lay between the germline ends. Germline V gene sequence: CDR1 SGHRS, CDR2 YFSETQ. This CDR3 region has 14 residues. DNA of the CDR3: TGCGCCAGCAGCTTGACCGGTCACGGGACTGAAGCTTTCTTT. Protein: CASSLTGHGTEAFF.

This clone was seen at least ten times. The chain uses TRBV15 and TRBJ1-4; the D is unclear. V was cut by 3 bases and J by 0 bases, with 20 bases left in between. Germline V gives CDR1 LNHNV, CDR2 YYDKDF (reference sequence). The length of the CDR3 is 19 residues. CDR3 region: CATSSQPPYSLATNEKLFF. CDR3 nucleotides: TGTGCCACCAGCAGCCAGCCGCCGTACTCGCTAGCAACTAATGAAAAACTGTTTTTT.

This clone was counted ten times or more. The V call is TRBV14, the J call TRBJ1-6; no clear D. CDR1 is SGHDN and CDR2 is FVKESK in the germline V gene. This CDR3 region has 14 residues. The ends were cut back, 0 bases at V and 10 bases at J, with 10 bases in the middle. CDR3 bases: TGTGCCAGCAGCCAAGACATGCGGTACTCACCCCTCCACTTT. It is translated as CASSQDMRYSPLHF.

This clone has at least ten counts. The chain uses TRBV6-1 and TRBJ2-5; the match to TRBD1 covers 7 bases. Germline V gives CDR1 MNHNS, CDR2 SASEGT. Trimming took 8 bases from V and 4 from J; bases not matched to a gene: 13. This CDR3 has 15 amino acids. CDR3 protein: CASQWVRTGGETQYF. The CDR3 nucleotides read TGTGCCAGCCAGTGGGTGAGGACAGGAGGAGAGACCCAGTACTTC.

This clone was observed many times. The genes are TRBV2 and TRBJ1-4; D not resolved. This CDR3 has 11 amino acids. Trimming stripped 5 bases from V and 6 bases from J, with 4 bases between. CDR1 SNHLY and CDR2 FYNNEI come from the germline V gene. The DNA of the CDR3 is TGTGCCAGCAGTTTCGATGAAAAACTGTTTTTT. This codes for CASSFDEKLFF.

This clone was seen many times. V and J are TRBV19 and TRBJ2-3, with D possibly matching TRBD1 (5 bases). The length of the CDR3 is 13 residues. Trimming shortened V by 6 bases and J by 5 bases, and 12 bases separated the two germline ends. In germline, CDR1 is LNHDA, CDR2 SQIVND (reference sequence). CDR3 in amino acids: CASSLDRGDTQYF. DNA for the CDR3: TGTGCCAGTAGCCTGGATAGGGGAGATACGCAGTATTTT.

This clone was detected many times. The chain combines TRBV29-1 with TRBJ1-2; no definite D call. V shed 3 bases and J shed 7 bases, with 24 bases lying between them. This CDR3 has 16 residues. The germline V gene encodes CDR1 SQVTM and CDR2 ANQGSEA. CDR3 in DNA: TGCAGCGTTGAGCCCCCGGTCGAAAAGCTCTTCTCTGGCTACACCTTC. This encodes CSVEPPVEKLFSGYTF.

There are many counts of this clone. The V gene is TRBV7-9, the J gene TRBJ2-1, with 11 bases lining up with TRBD2. The CDR3 has 16 residues. After removal of 5 bases from V and 6 bases from J, the junction contained 9 bases not matched to a gene. Germline V gene lookup returns CDR1 SEHNR and CDR2 FQNEAQ (reference sequence). This chain's CDR3 is CASSQTTSGAGNEQFF. The CDR3 DNA sequence: TGTGCCAGCAGCCAGACGACTAGCGGGGCGGGCAATGAGCAGTTCTTC.